These T cell receptor beta chains were read from a single sample in a study of blood T cell repertoires in COVID-19. The protocol was immunoSEQ multiplex PCR, while the TCRdb copy is restricted to in-frame clones and leaves out a portion. This table holds approximately 31,000 clones, less than 90% found once. The sample consisted of peripheral blood. Receptors were obtained from a woman in her sixties or seventies with active COVID-19. CDR3s include the opening cysteine and the closing phenylalanine or tryptophan. A D gene is named only where the DNA matches it firmly.

D gene,V gene,J gene,CDR3 protein,CDR3 DNA
-,TRBV6-5,TRBJ2-1,CASRFSYGSYNEQFF,TGTGCCAGCAGATTCAGTTACGGGTCGTACAATGAGCAGTTCTTC
-,TRBV12-3/TRBV12-4,TRBJ2-7,CASSHTGNEQYF,TGTGCCAGCAGTCACACAGGGAACGAGCAGTACTTC
-,TRBV6-1,TRBJ1-6,CASSEQGGARWNSPLHF,TGTGCCAGCAGTGAACAAGGAGGGGCCCGCTGGAATTCACCCCTCCACTTT
-,TRBV2,TRBJ2-1,CASSGGEWNNEQFF,TGTGCCAGCAGCGGTGGGGAGTGGAACAATGAGCAGTTCTTC
TRBD2,TRBV19,TRBJ2-7,CASSIRGGGLSYEQYF,TGTGCCAGTAGTATACGGGGGGGAGGCCTCTCCTACGAGCAGTACTTC
TRBD2,TRBV6-5,TRBJ2-3,CASTGAGGDTDTQYF,TGTGCCAGCACGGGAGCGGGGGGGGACACAGATACGCAGTATTTT
TRBD2,TRBV7-6,TRBJ2-2,CASSQGVASGLNTGELFF,TGTGCCAGCAGCCAGGGAGTTGCTAGCGGGCTTAACACCGGGGAGCTGTTTTTT
-,TRBV12-3/TRBV12-4,TRBJ2-2,CASRWPPGELFF,TGTGCCAGCAGGTGGCCCCCCGGGGAGCTGTTTTTT
-,TRBV10-3,TRBJ1-2,CAISEFTGNGYTF,TGTGCCATCAGTGAGTTCACAGGGAATGGCTACACCTTC
TRBD1,TRBV6-5,TRBJ1-5,CASYKQGAHLPQHF,TGTGCCAGCTACAAACAGGGGGCGCACCTGCCCCAGCATTTT
TRBD2,TRBV9,TRBJ2-7,CASSIGTTYEQYF,TGTGCCAGCAGCATCGGGACTACCTACGAGCAGTACTTC
-,TRBV4-1,TRBJ1-5,CASSQDGSSNQPQHF,TGCGCCAGCAGCCAAGACGGTAGTAGCAATCAGCCCCAGCATTTT
-,TRBV6-1,TRBJ2-3,CASSEAGLVVTDTQYF,TGTGCCAGCAGTGAAGCCGGCCTAGTGGTCACAGATACGCAGTATTTT
-,TRBV18,TRBJ2-1,CASSPQDNEQFF,TGTGCCAGCTCACCTCAGGACAATGAGCAGTTCTTC